The present entry profiles one T cell receptor (beta chain) with its context. The antigen is undetermined. Trimming removed 2 bases at V and 7 bases at J, with 11 bases between. The CDR3 runs to 13 residues. Germline V lookup: CDR1 SGHTA, CDR2 FQGTGA. This sample stems from a study of T cells in localized non-small cell lung cancer. Study results and limitations: Appearing in adjacent lung were a median about 50 of the top 100 tumor clones.

TCRdb keeps only in-frame clones here, not all; method: immunoSEQ multiplex PCR. Among 35,000 to 40,000 clones, 82% were seen once, and the ten largest hold approximately 15%. Here the sequenced sample was peripheral blood, taken before any cancer treatment. V usage is TRBV7-3 and J usage is TRBJ1-1; D unclear. This receptor was taken from a male donor at least 60 years old with stage III squamous cell lung carcinoma. The CDR3 bases are TGTGCCAGCAGCTTAGAGGGAGGAGGTGAAGCTTTCTTT. Translation: CASSLEGGGEAFF.